Below are 31 T cell receptor beta chains sequenced from a single sample in a study of cytomegalovirus exposure and HLA in healthy donors. Libraries were prepared by immunoSEQ multiplex PCR; TCRdb keeps only in-frame clonotypes and omits some of them. The sample records around 180,000 clones, more than 70% being singletons. The sequenced sample was PBMCs. The source of these receptors is a woman under 30 in good health and CMV-seronegative.

The J gene is TRBJ1-1, the V gene TRBV28, with D perhaps matching TRBD1 (5 bases). The CDR3 runs 14 residues. CDR1 and CDR2 from the germline V gene are MDHEN and SYDVKM. The germline V and J ends were trimmed by 2 bases and 10 bases, with 17 bases remaining between them. The CDR3: CASSLPGGALGAFF. As DNA, the CDR3 is TGTGCCAGCAGTTTACCCGGCGGGGCCTTAGGAGCTTTCTTT. Full variable domain (outside the CDR3, taken from reference TRBV28 and TRBJ1-1): DVKVTQSSRYLVKRTGEKVFLECVQDMDHENMFWYRQDPGLGLRLIYFSYDVKMKEKGDIPEGYSVSREKKERFSLILESASTNQTSMYLCASSLPGGALGAFFGQGTRLTVV.

The genes are TRBV4-2 and TRBJ2-1; maybe TRBD2 (5 bases). CDR3 length: 13 residues. Germline-derived CDR1 and CDR2 are LGHNA and YNFKEQ. Deletions cut 4 bases from V and 7 bases from J, with 11 bases between. Written as DNA, the CDR3 is TGTGCCAGCAGCCTCAGTTCGGGGAATGAGCAGTTCTTC. It codes for CASSLSSGNEQFF.

The chain uses TRBV5-8 and TRBJ1-5, with a weak D call TRBD1 (6 bases). Germline V CDR1 and CDR2: SGHTS, YDEGEE. This CDR3 region has 12 residues. Trimming left V 1 base short and J 15 bases short, with 14 bases between. The CDR3 is CASSLNRDPTHF. CDR3 coding DNA: TGTGCCAGCAGCTTGAACAGGGACCCCACGCATTTT.

The chain recombines TRBV5-6 with TRBJ2-3; TRBD2 aligns across 8 bases. The V segment lost 3 bases and the J segment 7 bases; nucleotides outside the gene matches: 13. Germline V gene data show CDR1 as SGHDT and CDR2 as YYEEEE. This CDR3 is 16 amino acids long. The CDR3 region is CASSWNPGTRVNTQYF. The CDR3, as DNA: TGTGCCAGCAGCTGGAACCCCGGGACTAGAGTTAATACGCAGTATTTT.

This chain links TRBV7-2 with TRBJ1-4, with 9 bases fitting TRBD1. The V and J ends lost 5 bases and 10 bases, in that order; junction bases with no gene match: 8. The CDR3 covers 14 residues. Germline V CDR1 and CDR2: SGHTA, FQGNSA. CDR3 loop: CASSPRDRVGKLFF. The CDR3 nucleotides are TGTGCCAGCAGCCCCCGGGACAGGGTAGGAAAACTGTTTTTT.

This clone was counted a single time. Here the CDR3 DNA reads TGTGCCAGCAGCGTAGAGGCCAGAGGGGAGACCCAGTACTTC. It translates to CASSVEARGETQYF. The genes are TRBV9 and TRBJ2-5; TRBD2 is a possible D gene (5 bases). Germline V gene lookup returns CDR1 SGDLS and CDR2 YYNGEE. The ends were cut back, 0 bases at V and 5 bases at J, with 11 bases in the middle. This CDR3 has 14 residues. The variable domain in full, completed from reference TRBV9 and TRBJ2-5, reads DSGVTQTPKHLITATGQRVTLRCSPRSGDLSVYWYQQSLDQGLQFLIQYYNGEERAKGNILERFSAQQFPDLHSELNLSSLELGDSALYFCASSVEARGETQYFGPGTRLLVL.

This sequence joins TRBV5-1 and TRBJ2-1; perhaps TRBD1 as D (6 bases). The CDR3 has 15 residues. Germline assignment: CDR1 SGHRS and CDR2 YFSETQ. Deletions cut 4 bases from V and 5 bases from J, with 16 bases between. The CDR3 DNA sequence: TGCGCCAGCAGCGAGAGTGGGGGCCGGAACAATGAGCAGTTCTTC. This translates into CASSESGGRNNEQFF.

The CDR3 bases are TGTGCCAGTAGGATGACAGGGGGGGGCACAGATACGCAGTATTTT. This codes for CASRMTGGGTDTQYF. The V and J genes are TRBV19 and TRBJ2-3; 9 bases fit TRBD1. The CDR3 has 15 amino acids. The ends lost 6 bases at V and 1 base at J; junction bases unmatched: 5. Germline CDR1 and CDR2: LNHDA and SQIVND (reference sequence). Variable domain in full (rest from reference TRBV19 and TRBJ2-3): DGGITQSPKYLFRKEGQNVTLSCEQNLNHDAMYWYRQDPGQGLRLIYYSQIVNDFQKGDIAEGYSVSREKKESFPLTVTSAQKNPTAFYLCASRMTGGGTDTQYFGPGTRLTVL.

The count of this clone is one. This chain connects TRBV5-4 to TRBJ1-1, with a possible D match to TRBD1 (5 bases). The CDR3 has 14 amino acids. Trimming removed 1 base at V and 5 bases at J, with 12 bases between. CDR1 and CDR2 (germline): SGHNT, YYREEE (reference sequence). CDR3 sequence: CASSLSGFGTEAFF. Written as DNA, the CDR3 is TGTGCCAGCAGCTTGTCAGGGTTCGGGACTGAAGCTTTCTTT.

This chain connects TRBV7-2 to TRBJ1-2; D is perhaps TRBD1 (6 bases). The germline gives CDR1 SGHTA, CDR2 FQGNSA. V lost 1 base and J lost 2, with 14 bases in between. The CDR3 is 16 residues long. In DNA, the CDR3 is TGTGCCAGCAGCTTAGAGGTGACAGGCCCCAACTATGGCTACACCTTC. Translated: CASSLEVTGPNYGYTF. The whole variable domain, filled in from reference TRBV7-2 and TRBJ1-2, reads GAGVSQSPSNKVTEKGKDVELRCDPISGHTALYWYRQSLGQGLEFLIYFQGNSAPDKSGLPSDRFSAERTGGSVSTLTIQRTQQEDSAVYLCASSLEVTGPNYGYTFGSGTRLTVV.

V usage is TRBV10-3 and J usage is TRBJ2-7, with 11 positions matching TRBD2. This CDR3 is built from 16 residues. CDR1 ENHRY and CDR2 SYGVKD come from the germline V gene. J was trimmed by 2 bases and V by 6 bases; bases with no gene match: 9. CDR3 protein: CAISLAGGPGPYEQYF. The CDR3 nucleotides are TGTGCCATCAGCTTAGCGGGAGGGCCTGGACCCTACGAGCAGTACTTC.

The chain joins TRBV5-1 to TRBJ2-1; the match to TRBD2 covers 12 bases. V dropped 0 bases and J dropped 9; count of bases not matched to a gene: 7. CDR3 length equals 16 residues. From germline, CDR1 is SGHRS and CDR2 YFSETQ. CDR3 residues: CASSLAPSGGDIEQFF. The CDR3, as DNA: TGCGCCAGCAGCTTGGCGCCTAGCGGGGGGGACATTGAGCAGTTCTTC.

V gene TRBV7-2 combines with J gene TRBJ2-7, with TRBD2 matching 8 bases. Germline V gene sequence: CDR1 SGHTA, CDR2 FQGNSA. V was pared by 4 bases and J by 5 bases, with 7 bases of the junction left unmatched. The CDR3 runs to 14 residues. DNA for the CDR3: TGTGCCAGCAGCTCTAGCGGGCCTTGGGACGAGCAGTACTTC. It encodes CASSSSGPWDEQYF.

The rearrangement uses TRBV18 and TRBJ1-2, with D perhaps TRBD1 (6 bases). Germline V CDR1 and CDR2: KGHSH, LQKENI. The V gene lost 3 bases and the J gene lost 8 bases, with 19 bases spanning the gap. The length of the CDR3 is 15 residues. The CDR3 loop reads CASSPDRWGTRGYTF. CDR3 sequence (DNA): TGTGCCAGCTCACCGGACAGATGGGGGACGCGGGGCTACACCTTC.

This clone was recorded only once. The CDR3 sequence is CASSQGSAYSDEQYF. CDR3 DNA sequence: TGCGCCAGCAGCCAAGGGTCTGCCTATAGTGACGAGCAGTACTTC. The V gene is TRBV4-1, the J gene TRBJ2-7, with D unclear. Trimming cost V 1 base and J 5 bases, with 15 bases left between them. The germline V gene has CDR1 MGHRA and CDR2 YSYEKL. The CDR3 is 15 residues long.

The rearrangement joins TRBV10-3 to TRBJ2-3; 10 nucleotides agree with TRBD2. J gave up 1 base and V 0 bases, and 4 bases lay outside the gene matches. In germline, CDR1 is ENHRY, CDR2 SYGVKD. This CDR3 spans 17 amino acids. The CDR3 DNA follows: TGTGCCATCAGTGAGTCGATAGCGGGGGGACGCACAGATACGCAGTATTTT. Translated: CAISESIAGGRTDTQYF.

The J gene is TRBJ2-7, the V gene TRBV5-1, with no clear D. Germline CDR1 reads SGHRS; CDR2 reads YFSETQ. The germline V and J ends were trimmed by 0 bases and 1 base, with 8 bases remaining between them. The CDR3 contains 14 residues. The CDR3 DNA follows: TGCGCCAGCAGCTTGGTCCCAGGTTCCTACGAGCAGTACTTC. Its translation: CASSLVPGSYEQYF.

This clone was recorded a few times. The chain couples TRBV2 to TRBJ2-3; 9 nucleotides line up with TRBD1. Unmatched junction bases numbered 8, after V lost 6 bases and J lost 4 bases. Germline-derived CDR1 and CDR2 are SNHLY and FYNNEI. This CDR3 is 15 amino acids long. CDR3 nucleotides: TGTGCCAGCAGGGGGACAGGGAGAGCTGCAGATACGCAGTATTTT. It yields the protein CASRGTGRAADTQYF.

The rearrangement links TRBV2 to TRBJ1-1; 7 bases are shared with TRBD1. Losses at the gene ends were 5 bases for V and 4 bases for J; bases not matched to a gene: 4. The CDR3 has 13 residues. Per the germline V gene, CDR1 is SNHLY and CDR2 is FYNNEI. The CDR3 DNA sequence: TGTGCCAGCAGTCAGGGGGGACCCACTGAAGCTTTCTTT. Encoded protein: CASSQGGPTEAFF.

The rearrangement joins TRBV19 to TRBJ1-1, with no clear D. The V end lost 3 bases, the J end lost 3 bases, and 8 bases lay between the germline ends. This CDR3 has 13 residues. The germline gives CDR1 LNHDA, CDR2 SQIVND (reference sequence). The CDR3, as DNA: TGTGCCAGTAGTATTATAGTGGACACTGAAGCTTTCTTT. It codes for CASSIIVDTEAFF.

The V and J genes are TRBV10-1 and TRBJ2-5; tentatively, D is TRBD1 (5 bases). Germline V gene data show CDR1 as WNHNN and CDR2 as SYGVQD (reference sequence). The CDR3 contains 11 residues. Between the trimmed V and J ends, which lost 4 bases and 5 bases, there was a span of 5 bases. The CDR3: CASSAGETQYF. Written as DNA, the CDR3 is TGCGCCAGCAGTGCAGGGGAGACCCAGTACTTC.

The chain uses TRBV5-4 and TRBJ2-5; tentatively, D is TRBD2 (6 bases). V was pared by 4 bases and J by 2 bases, with 12 bases between. Germline values: CDR1 SGHNT, CDR2 YYREEE (reference sequence). The CDR3 runs to 14 residues. CDR3 region: CASSPTGLQETQYF. The CDR3 DNA sequence: TGTGCCAGCAGCCCAACCGGACTACAAGAGACCCAGTACTTC.

This clone was detected only a few times. This sequence joins TRBV6-1 and TRBJ1-4; 8 nucleotides align to TRBD1. V was pared by 3 bases and J by 11 bases, with 11 bases of the junction left unmatched. The CDR3 is 15 amino acids. From germline, CDR1 is MNHNS and CDR2 SASEGT. The CDR3 loop reads CASSDSSGQGTKLFF. The CDR3, as DNA: TGTGCCAGCAGTGACTCCTCTGGACAGGGCACGAAACTGTTTTTT.

The chain couples TRBV10-3 to TRBJ2-3, with 7 positions matching TRBD2. V was clipped by 4 bases and J by 3 bases; unmatched bases: 10. The germline CDR1 and CDR2 sequences are ENHRY and SYGVKD. The CDR3 covers 16 residues. CDR3 in amino acids: CAISGGGRARTDTQYF. CDR3 nucleotides: TGTGCCATCAGTGGGGGTGGGAGGGCCCGGACAGATACGCAGTATTTT.

The rearrangement joins TRBV18 to TRBJ2-2, with TRBD1 identical over 7 bases. V shed 3 bases, J shed 0 bases, and the junction held 4 bases outside the gene matches. From germline, CDR1 is KGHSH and CDR2 LQKENI. The CDR3 sequence is 16 residues long. CDR3 DNA sequence: TGTGCCAGCTCACCGACCGGGACAGCGAACACCGGGGAGCTGTTTTTT. It codes for CASSPTGTANTGELFF.

CDR3: CASSFSSGSGQDTQYF. The CDR3 DNA follows: TGCGCCAGCAGCTTTTCTAGCGGGAGTGGGCAAGATACGCAGTATTTT. The chain recombines TRBV5-1 with TRBJ2-3, with 10 positions matching TRBD2. Germline CDR1 reads SGHRS; CDR2 reads YFSETQ. The CDR3 spans 16 residues. V lost 2 bases, J lost 5 bases, and 8 bases stayed unmatched.

The chain couples TRBV4-1 to TRBJ2-1; a possible D gene is TRBD2 (6 bases). CDR1 and CDR2 (germline): MGHRA, YSYEKL. This CDR3 region has 13 residues. Trimming took off 7 bases at V and 8 bases at J, with 15 bases between the two ends. The CDR3 DNA reads as TGCGCCAGCATCGGAGGGTCGGGCGATGAGCAGTTCTTC. Amino acid sequence: CASIGGSGDEQFF.

The chain couples TRBV9 to TRBJ2-5; 9 positions match TRBD2. CDR3 size: 15 residues. V gave up 6 bases and J gave up 0 bases; unmatched junction bases: 6. The germline V gene has CDR1 SGDLS and CDR2 YYNGEE. This CDR3 is CASTRGGGDQETQYF. CDR3 in DNA: TGTGCCAGCACCCGTGGCGGGGGGGACCAAGAGACCCAGTACTTC.

This clone was found a few times. The rearrangement links TRBV7-6 to TRBJ1-1, with 9 bases aligning to TRBD1. Germline CDR1 reads SGHVS; CDR2 reads FNYEAQ. J lost 4 bases, V lost 7 bases, and 10 bases had no gene match. The CDR3 totals 15 residues. Written as DNA, the CDR3 is TGTGCCAGCACTTCAACCGGGACAGGGCTCACTGAAGCTTTCTTT. This encodes CASTSTGTGLTEAFF. The complete variable domain, with remaining parts taken from reference TRBV7-6 and TRBJ1-1, reads GAGVSQSPRYKVTKRGQDVALRCDPISGHVSLYWYRQALGQGPEFLTYFNYEAQQDKSGLPNDRFSAERPEGSISTLTIQRTEQRDSAMYRCASTSTGTGLTEAFFGQGTRLTVV.

The J gene is TRBJ2-1, the V gene TRBV7-9; D is uncertain. The CDR3 is 12 residues long. V was pared by 1 base and J by 9 bases, with 7 bases between. Germline CDR1 and CDR2: SEHNR and FQNEAQ (reference sequence). CDR3 residues: CASSLGTTEQFF. CDR3 nucleotides: TGTGCCAGCAGCTTAGGTACAACTGAGCAGTTCTTC.

This clone was seen more than once but under ten times. This chain joins TRBV10-1 and TRBJ1-2; D gene unclear. Trimming pared 5 bases from V and 8 bases from J, leaving 12 bases between. The germline gives CDR1 WNHNN, CDR2 SYGVQD (reference sequence). There are 12 residues in the CDR3. CDR3 coding DNA: TGCGCCAGCAGTAGTAATCAGTTCGGCTACACCTTC. It encodes CASSSNQFGYTF.